These 30 T cell receptor beta chains share one sample of origin, sequenced in a study of blood T cell repertoires in COVID-19. TCRdb keeps only in-frame clones here, not all; method: immunoSEQ multiplex PCR. This sample carries 100,000 to 150,000 clones, approximately 70% of them seen once, and the ten largest clones take approximately 2%. The sequencing sample was made of peripheral blood. These receptors originate from a woman aged 70-85 years with acute or convalescent COVID-19.

The V call is TRBV5-4, the J call TRBJ2-1; 10 bases fit TRBD2. The ends lost 2 bases at V and 0 bases at J; junction bases unmatched: 5. Germline V gene lookup returns CDR1 SGHNT and CDR2 YYREEE (reference sequence). The CDR3 has 17 residues. DNA of the CDR3: TGTGCCAGCAGCTTAGGTAGCGGGGGGTACTCCTACAATGAGCAGTTCTTC. Its translation is CASSLGSGGYSYNEQFF.

The rearrangement uses TRBV2 and TRBJ2-2; possible D gene TRBD1, 6 bases. V lost 5 bases and J 0 bases, leaving 7 bases between the germline ends. The germline CDR1 and CDR2 sequences are SNHLY and FYNNEI. The CDR3 is made up of 14 amino acids. DNA for the CDR3: TGTGCCAGCAGTCGGACAGCGAACACCGGGGAGCTGTTTTTT. This translates into CASSRTANTGELFF. The full variable domain, its missing parts supplied by reference TRBV2 and TRBJ2-2, is EPEVTQTPSHQVTQMGQEVILRCVPISNHLYFYWYRQILGQKVEFLVSFYNNEISEKSEIFDDQFSVERPDGSNFTLKIRSTKLEDSAMYFCASSRTANTGELFFGEGSRLTVL.

This clone was seen a single time. This chain joins TRBV3-1 (or the pseudogene TRBV3-2) and TRBJ2-5; TRBD2 aligns across 10 bases. This CDR3 comprises 15 residues. CDR1 and CDR2 (germline): LGHDT, YNNKEL (reference sequence). The V segment lost 3 bases and the J segment 4 bases; nucleotides outside the gene matches: 5. CDR3 residues: CASSQASGGLETQYF. DNA for the CDR3: TGTGCCAGCAGCCAGGCTAGCGGGGGATTAGAGACCCAGTACTTC.

This rearrangement joins TRBV30 to TRBJ2-5; TRBD2 matches at 10 bases. CDR1 GTSNPN and CDR2 SVGIG come from the germline V gene (reference sequence). The CDR3 is 15 residues long. The J segment lost 1 base and the V segment lost 4 bases, leaving 6 bases of the junction unmatched. The CDR3 here is CAWTKLAGSQETQYF. The CDR3 DNA reads as TGTGCCTGGACTAAACTAGCGGGATCCCAAGAGACCCAGTACTTC.

This rearrangement joins TRBV7-7 to TRBJ2-2; TRBD2 is a possible D gene (6 bases). CDR1 is SSHAT and CDR2 is FNYEAQ in the germline V gene (reference sequence). V shed 5 bases and J shed 4 bases, with 20 bases lying between them. The CDR3 runs to 17 residues. The CDR3 region has the DNA TGTGCCAGCAGCCATTCTTTCATTCCGGGAGCCACCGGGGAGCTGTTTTTT. Its translation: CASSHSFIPGATGELFF.

The chain uses TRBV5-4 and TRBJ2-2; perhaps TRBD2 as D (6 bases). Germline lookup yields CDR1 SGHNT and CDR2 YYREEE (reference sequence). The CDR3 extends over 17 amino acids. Trimming pared 0 bases from V and 3 bases from J, leaving 15 bases between. In DNA form, the CDR3 reads TGTGCCAGCAGCTTGGGGGTTCCTAGCGCCTACACCGGGGAGCTGTTTTTT. Translating it yields CASSLGVPSAYTGELFF.

The chain couples TRBV7-9 to TRBJ1-5; the D is unclear. This CDR3 has 14 amino acids. Looked up from germline, CDR1 is SEHNR and CDR2 is FQNEAQ (reference sequence). V lost 1 base and J lost 11, with 15 bases in between. The chain's CDR3 is CASSLGPSQSAQHF. DNA of the CDR3: TGTGCCAGCAGCTTAGGTCCCTCTCAATCAGCCCAGCATTTT.

The chain has TRBV6-2 or TRBV6-3 and TRBJ2-1; 7 bases are shared with TRBD2. The V gene's germline CDR1 is MNHEY and CDR2 SVGEGT. Trimming at V came to 2 bases and at J to 10 bases, leaving 8 bases not matched to a gene. The CDR3 covers 14 residues. Here the CDR3 reads CASSYRDYRTEQFF. The CDR3 DNA follows: TGTGCCAGCAGTTACCGGGACTATCGAACAGAGCAGTTCTTC.

This chain joins TRBV11-2 and TRBJ2-1, with a possible D match to TRBD2 (5 bases). The CDR3 is 13 residues long. V lost 5 bases and J lost 5, with 10 bases in between. The V gene's germline CDR1 is SGHAT and CDR2 FQNNGV. The CDR3, as DNA: TGTGCCAGCAGCACGTGGACTGACAATGAGCAGTTCTTC. This codes for CASSTWTDNEQFF.

V gene TRBV7-2 combines with J gene TRBJ2-3; 8 nucleotides align to TRBD1. V lost 6 bases and J lost 4; bases outside the gene matches: 6. This CDR3 contains 14 residues. Per the germline V gene, CDR1 is SGHTA and CDR2 is FQGNSA. The CDR3 DNA reads as TGTGCCAGCAGTCAACAGGGGGTTGCAGATACGCAGTATTTT. This translates into CASSQQGVADTQYF.

The V gene is TRBV7-9, the J gene TRBJ1-4; D remains unclear. CDR3 length equals 12 residues. V shed 8 bases and J shed 0 bases, with 4 bases lying between them. CDR1 and CDR2 from the germline V gene are SEHNR and FQNEAQ (reference sequence). The chain's CDR3 is CASGTTNEKLFF. The CDR3 coding sequence is TGTGCCAGCGGCACAACTAATGAAAAACTGTTTTTT.

The chain employs TRBV10-2 and TRBJ1-6; D gene uncertain. The ends were cut back, 6 bases at V and 7 bases at J, with 16 bases in the middle. Germline-derived CDR1 and CDR2 are WSHSY and SAAADI. This CDR3 contains 15 residues. The CDR3 sequence is CASSEAALLNSPLHF. The CDR3 DNA reads TGCGCCAGCAGCGAGGCGGCCCTCTTAAATTCACCCCTCCACTTT.

This clone was seen a single time. The V gene is TRBV19, the J gene TRBJ2-2, with TRBD2 matching over 8 bases. The CDR3 is 14 amino acids. The V gene end was trimmed by 4 bases and the J gene end by 5 bases; junction bases not matched to a gene: 3. Germline lookup yields CDR1 LNHDA and CDR2 SQIVND (reference sequence). CDR3 region: CASSNGRATGELFF. The CDR3 nucleotides are TGTGCCAGTAGTAACGGGAGGGCAACCGGGGAGCTGTTTTTT. The variable domain in full, completed from reference TRBV19 and TRBJ2-2, reads DGGITQSPKYLFRKEGQNVTLSCEQNLNHDAMYWYRQDPGQGLRLIYYSQIVNDFQKGDIAEGYSVSREKKESFPLTVTSAQKNPTAFYLCASSNGRATGELFFGEGSRLTVL.

The rearrangement joins TRBV7-9 to TRBJ1-4, with D uncertain. The CDR3 length is 15 residues. Germline CDR1 is SEHNR and CDR2 is FQNEAQ (reference sequence). V lost 1 base and J 3 bases, leaving 9 bases between the germline ends. The CDR3 region is CASSLGPTANEKLFF. CDR3 sequence (DNA): TGTGCCAGCAGCTTAGGACCAACAGCTAATGAAAAACTGTTTTTT.

This clone has a single count. CDR3 sequence (DNA): TGTGCCAGCAGTTACTCGTCACGGCGGGATAATTCACCCCTCCACTTT. Translation: CASSYSSRRDNSPLHF. The rearrangement joins TRBV6-5 to TRBJ1-6; no clear D. Looked up from germline, CDR1 is MNHEY and CDR2 is SVGAGI. The germline V and J ends were trimmed by 0 bases and 5 bases, with 11 bases remaining between them. The CDR3 extends over 16 amino acids.

The sample holds one count of this clone. The sample has other DNA sequences that encode this CDR3 too. The V gene is TRBV4-1, the J gene TRBJ2-3, with 8 bases matching TRBD2. Germline V gives CDR1 MGHRA, CDR2 YSYEKL. Losses at the gene ends were 4 bases for V and 3 bases for J; bases not matched to a gene: 3. This CDR3 spans 14 amino acids. CDR3 DNA: TGCGCCAGCAGCCGGAGCGGGGGAACAGATACGCAGTATTTT. Protein product: CASSRSGGTDTQYF.

This clone was recorded a few times. The V gene is TRBV12-5, the J gene TRBJ1-1; weak D call: TRBD1 (6 bases). This CDR3 contains 15 residues. The germline V gene encodes CDR1 LGHNT and CDR2 FRNRAP. Trimming took 1 base from V and 0 from J, leaving 9 bases between them. CDR3 in DNA: TGTGCTAGTGGTTTGGCTGGACAGTTGAACACTGAAGCTTTCTTT. It specifies CASGLAGQLNTEAFF.

This sequence joins TRBV2 and TRBJ2-5, with D maybe TRBD1 (5 bases). The CDR3 is 13 residues long. CDR1 is SNHLY and CDR2 is FYNNEI in the germline V gene. V was clipped by 6 bases and J by 1 base, with 9 bases between them. The CDR3 here is CASRGRVQETQYF. The CDR3 bases are TGTGCCAGCAGAGGCAGGGTCCAAGAGACCCAGTACTTC.

The rearrangement uses TRBV6-1 and TRBJ1-2, with a weak D call TRBD1 (5 bases). The V end lost 3 bases, the J end lost 5 bases, and 7 bases lay between the germline ends. The CDR3 loop spans 12 amino acids. The V gene's germline CDR1 is MNHNS and CDR2 SASEGT. The CDR3 DNA reads as TGTGCCAGCAGTGACGGGGGATATGGCTACACCTTC. Its translation is CASSDGGYGYTF.

This sequence joins TRBV24-1 and TRBJ2-2; TRBD1 aligns across 8 bases. Germline V CDR1 and CDR2: KGHDR, SFDVKD. The CDR3 totals 15 residues. V dropped 6 bases and J dropped 1; count of bases not matched to a gene: 3. The CDR3 here is CATSYGTGNTGELFF. The CDR3 coding sequence is TGTGCCACCAGTTATGGGACAGGGAACACCGGGGAGCTGTTTTTT.

This chain links TRBV7-9 with TRBJ2-4, with D possibly being TRBD1 (6 bases). CDR3 length: 15 residues. Trimming took 1 base from V and 0 from J, leaving 7 bases between them. The V gene's germline CDR1 is SEHNR and CDR2 FQNEAQ (reference sequence). The CDR3 nucleotides read TGTGCCAGCAGCTTAGTGGACAGAGCCAAAAACATTCAGTACTTC. Translated, it gives CASSLVDRAKNIQYF.

The chain joins TRBV5-4 to TRBJ1-1; 9 bases align to TRBD1. The CDR3 has 14 amino acids. Germline V lookup: CDR1 SGHNT, CDR2 YYREEE (reference sequence). The V and J ends lost 4 bases and 0 bases, in that order; junction bases with no gene match: 1. The CDR3 DNA follows: TGTGCCAGCAGCCGGGACAGGGTGAACACTGAAGCTTTCTTT. It codes for CASSRDRVNTEAFF.

This chain uses TRBV6-2 or TRBV6-3 with TRBJ1-1; 10 bases align to TRBD1. Germline V lookup: CDR1 MNHEY, CDR2 SVGEGT. Trimming cost V 4 bases and J 3 bases; bases outside gene matches: 11. The CDR3 contains 17 residues. CDR3 in amino acids: CASSSDRGTKLDTEAFF. CDR3 nucleotide sequence: TGTGCCAGCAGTTCGGACAGGGGGACGAAATTGGACACTGAAGCTTTCTTT.

This clone was observed a handful of times. The chain recombines TRBV11-2 with TRBJ2-7; D possibly corresponds to TRBD2 (6 bases). Per the germline V gene, CDR1 is SGHAT and CDR2 is FQNNGV. V dropped 5 bases and J dropped 3 bases, with 11 bases sitting between them. The CDR3 is 13 residues long. CDR3 in DNA: TGTGCCAGCAGCCGAGGAGGGGACTACGAGCAGTACTTC. Its protein is CASSRGGDYEQYF.

The genes are TRBV7-8 and TRBJ2-3; 8 bases align to TRBD2. The CDR3 is made up of 15 amino acids. Germline V lookup: CDR1 SGHVS, CDR2 FQNEAQ. The J segment lost 5 bases and the V segment lost 5 bases, leaving 9 bases of the junction unmatched. The CDR3 nucleotides read TGTGCCAGCAGCCAGCCGGGGGGGAGGGGAGATACGCAGTATTTT. This codes for CASSQPGGRGDTQYF.

V gene TRBV19 combines with J gene TRBJ1-3, with D unclear. Germline CDR1 is LNHDA and CDR2 is SQIVND (reference sequence). The germline V and J ends were trimmed by 3 bases and 0 bases, with 6 bases remaining between them. The CDR3 extends over 14 amino acids. CDR3 sequence reads: CASSITDSGNTIYF. Here the CDR3 DNA reads TGTGCCAGTAGTATCACAGACTCTGGAAACACCATATATTTT. Filled out from reference TRBV19 and TRBJ1-3, the complete variable domain reads DGGITQSPKYLFRKEGQNVTLSCEQNLNHDAMYWYRQDPGQGLRLIYYSQIVNDFQKGDIAEGYSVSREKKESFPLTVTSAQKNPTAFYLCASSITDSGNTIYFGEGSWLTVV.

This clone was found a few times. This chain joins TRBV19 and TRBJ1-3; 7 bases match TRBD1. Germline lookup yields CDR1 LNHDA and CDR2 SQIVND (reference sequence). The CDR3 totals 12 residues. The J segment lost 2 bases and the V segment lost 9 bases, leaving 1 base of the junction unmatched. The CDR3 here is CASTGAGNTIYF. CDR3 bases: TGTGCCAGCACAGGGGCTGGAAACACCATATATTTT.

This clone was seen once. J is TRBJ2-3 and V is TRBV5-6; 7 bases agree with TRBD2. V gave up 4 bases and J gave up 4 bases; unmatched junction bases: 9. This CDR3 contains 15 residues. Germline V CDR1 and CDR2: SGHDT, YYEEEE. The CDR3 DNA sequence: TGTGCCAGCAGCCCAGAGTGGGGGGGGGCAGATACGCAGTATTTT. This sequence encodes CASSPEWGGADTQYF. Based on the CDR3 plus reference TRBV5-6 and TRBJ2-3, the full variable domain is DAGVTQSPTHLIKTRGQQVTLRCSPKSGHDTVSWYQQALGQGPQFIFQYYEEEERQRGNFPDRFSGHQFPNYSSELNVNALLLGDSALYLCASSPEWGGADTQYFGPGTRLTVL.

This clone was recorded at least ten times. The chain couples TRBV30 to TRBJ2-7, with a possible D match to TRBD2 (7 bases). With 1 base removed from V and 7 bases from J, the gap between germline ends came to 14 bases. CDR1 is GTSNPN and CDR2 is SVGIG in the germline V gene (reference sequence). The CDR3 runs 13 residues. In DNA, the CDR3 is TGTGCCTGGAGTGCTGGGGGGGCGTCAGAGCAGTACTTC. Translated, it gives CAWSAGGASEQYF.

This rearrangement joins TRBV19 to TRBJ1-5; 8 bases are shared with TRBD1. CDR1 and CDR2 from the germline V gene are LNHDA and SQIVND (reference sequence). J was trimmed by 1 base and V by 0 bases; bases with no gene match: 5. The CDR3 length is 17 residues. CDR3 bases: TGTGCCAGTAGTATAGATTGGACAGGGACAAGCAATCAGCCCCAGCATTTT. It is translated as CASSIDWTGTSNQPQHF.